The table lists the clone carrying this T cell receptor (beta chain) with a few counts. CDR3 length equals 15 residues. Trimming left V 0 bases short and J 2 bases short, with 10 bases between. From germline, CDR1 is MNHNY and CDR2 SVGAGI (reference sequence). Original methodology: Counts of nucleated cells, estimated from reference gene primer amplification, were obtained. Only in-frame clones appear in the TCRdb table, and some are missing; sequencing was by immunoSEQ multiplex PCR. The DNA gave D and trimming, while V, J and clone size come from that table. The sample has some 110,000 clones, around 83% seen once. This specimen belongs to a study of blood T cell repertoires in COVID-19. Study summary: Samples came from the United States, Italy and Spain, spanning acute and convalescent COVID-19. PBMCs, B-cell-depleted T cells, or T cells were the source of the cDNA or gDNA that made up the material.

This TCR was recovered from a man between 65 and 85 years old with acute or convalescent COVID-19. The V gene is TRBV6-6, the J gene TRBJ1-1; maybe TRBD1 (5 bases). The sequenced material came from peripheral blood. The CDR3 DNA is TGTGCCAGCAGTTACTCGGGGCAGGGTAACACTGAAGCTTTCTTT. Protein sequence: CASSYSGQGNTEAFF.